This T cell receptor beta chain was obtained from a study of beta chain features in type 1 diabetes. The CDR3 sequence is 16 residues long. Unmatched junction bases numbered 5, after V lost 4 bases and J lost 2 bases. Germline V gene data show CDR1 as SEHNR and CDR2 as FQNEAQ (reference sequence). This clone was seen a few times. Expressed TCRB transcripts were sequenced after all isolated RNA was converted to cDNA. The method was immunoSEQ multiplex PCR; TCRdb's version includes in-frame clones alone and lacks a portion of them. This table holds around 150,000 clones, 8.1% found once. The receptor was derived from a man between 18 and 35 years old in good health. The specimen was central memory CD4+ T cells from blood. This chain links TRBV7-9 with TRBJ2-7, with 13 bases lining up with TRBD2. The CDR3: CASSSGTSGMAYEQYF. The CDR3 bases are TGTGCCAGCAGCTCAGGGACTAGCGGGATGGCCTACGAGCAGTACTTC.